Listed below are T cell receptor beta chains from one sample, sequenced in a study of blood T cells in healthy people across ages. TCRdb used MiXCR to reprocess the 5' RACE reads, holding one entry per CDR3 protein. This table has about 1.4 million distinct CDR3 sequences, approximately 63% appearing once. The sample consisted of blood. Source of these receptors: a man younger than 35 in good health. Both conserved end residues are part of each CDR3. The D gene is left open where the match is weak. Some rows have no size entry. The others give once, few or many, or a class for an expanded clone.

d_gene,j_gene,abundance,v_gene,CDR3aa,CDR3nt
TRBD1,TRBJ2-1,-,TRBV6-5,CASRMGQGKYNEQFF,TGTGCCAGCAGAATGGGACAGGGCAAATACAATGAGCAGTTCTTC
-,TRBJ2-5,-,TRBV6-5,CASSYSRAENRGTQYF,TGTGCCAGCAGTTACTCGAGGGCCGAAAACCGCGGGACCCAGTACTTC
-,TRBJ2-7,-,TRBV10-1,CASSESGQIWDEQYF,TGCGCCAGCAGTGAGTCAGGTCAAATTTGGGACGAGCAGTACTTC
TRBD1,TRBJ1-1,-,TRBV29-1,CSVGHLPDRASTEAFF,TGCAGCGTTGGACACCTACCGGACAGGGCTAGCACTGAAGCTTTCTTT
-,TRBJ1-2,-,TRBV23-1,CASSQSEASNYGYTF,TGCGCCAGCAGTCAATCCGAGGCAAGCAACTATGGCTACACCTTC
TRBD1,TRBJ1-2,-,TRBV6-4,CASSEVLQGRKGYTF,TGTGCCAGCAGTGAAGTCTTACAGGGGAGGAAGGGCTACACCTTC
-,TRBJ2-1,-,TRBV7-9,CASTLGTPGDEQFF,TGTGCCAGCACCCTCGGGACCCCGGGCGATGAGCAGTTCTTC
-,TRBJ1-2,-,TRBV29-1,CSVAPLSPGGGYTF,TGCAGCGTTGCACCCTTATCCCCTGGTGGGGGCTACACCTTC
-,TRBJ1-2,-,TRBV20-1,CSANQGGTGGYTF,TGCAGTGCTAATCAAGGGGGGACTGGGGGCTACACCTTC
TRBD2,TRBJ2-7,-,TRBV2,CASSPSSGRRYEQYF,TGTGCCAGCAGTCCTTCTAGCGGGAGACGATACGAGCAGTACTTC
-,TRBJ1-6,-,TRBV20-1,CSARDLEEGVRNSPLHF,TGCAGTGCTAGAGATTTAGAGGAAGGGGTTCGGAATTCACCCCTCCACTTT
-,TRBJ2-5,-,TRBV6-5,CASSYSGLGNVGETQYF,TGTGCCAGCAGTTATTCGGGGCTAGGGAACGTGGGAGAGACCCAGTACTTC
-,TRBJ2-4,-,TRBV6-5,CASSYSEAGAKNIQYF,TGTGCCAGCAGTTACTCAGAGGCAGGGGCCAAAAACATTCAGTACTTC
TRBD1,TRBJ2-7,-,TRBV18,CASSTDRGLWEQYF,TGTGCCAGCTCAACGGACAGGGGGCTTTGGGAGCAGTACTTC
-,TRBJ1-6,-,TRBV2,CASSVGQRNSPPHF,TGTGCCAGCAGCGTCGGACAGCGTAATTCACCCCCCCACTTT
TRBD1,TRBJ1-2,-,TRBV4-3,CASSQIPGQGALGYTF,TGCGCCAGCAGCCAAATCCCGGGACAGGGGGCGCTTGGCTACACCTTC
TRBD2,TRBJ2-7,-,TRBV4-3,CASSQDRLAGVQYF,TGCGCCAGCAGCCAAGATCGACTAGCGGGGGTGCAGTACTTC
-,TRBJ2-1,-,TRBV6-2/TRBV6-3,CASTSFSDEQFF,TGTGCCAGCACTTCATTCTCCGATGAGCAGTTCTTC
TRBD2,TRBJ2-7,few,TRBV12-3/TRBV12-4,CASSKGTTSYEQYF,TGTGCCAGCAGCAAAGGGACTACGTCCTACGAGCAGTACTTC
-,TRBJ1-2,-,TRBV27,CASSPQSRVYGYTF,TGTGCCAGCAGTCCACAGAGTCGGGTCTATGGCTACACCTTC
-,TRBJ2-7,-,TRBV29-1,CSVGSDLPGTAYEQYF,TGCAGCGTTGGCTCGGATTTACCTGGAACTGCCTACGAGCAGTACTTC
-,TRBJ2-1,-,TRBV7-8,CASSLEGTRLFF,TGTGCCAGCAGCTTAGAGGGGACTCGTCTGTTCTTC
-,TRBJ1-5,-,TRBV2,CASRAKIASNQPQHF,TGTGCCAGCAGAGCTAAAATAGCAAGCAATCAGCCCCAGCATTTT
-,TRBJ2-2,-,TRBV28,CASSLWGRDTGELFF,TGTGCCAGCAGTTTATGGGGCAGGGACACCGGGGAGCTGTTTTTT
-,TRBJ2-7,few,TRBV11-2,CASSVTSYEQYF,TGTGCCAGCAGCGTGACTAGCTACGAGCAGTACTTC
TRBD1,TRBJ2-7,-,TRBV4-2,CASSIGQADYEQYF,TGTGCCAGCAGCATAGGACAGGCGGACTACGAGCAGTACTTC
-,TRBJ1-2,few,TRBV9,CASSVGDSSYGYTF,TGTGCCAGCAGCGTAGGGGACTCCTCCTATGGCTACACCTTC
-,TRBJ2-1,once,TRBV7-2,CASSLPGASVGGNEQFF,TGTGCCAGCAGCTTACCGGGCGCGTCCGTGGGGGGAAATGAGCAGTTCTTC
TRBD1,TRBJ2-1,-,TRBV7-9,CASSETGAIGNEQFF,TGTGCCAGCAGCGAAACAGGGGCCATCGGCAATGAGCAGTTCTTC
-,TRBJ2-7,-,TRBV5-5,CASSLLIAGSFSEQYF,TGTGCCAGCAGCTTATTAATTGCAGGGTCTTTCTCCGAGCAGTACTTC
TRBD2,TRBJ2-3,-,TRBV7-9,CASSSSLVAGGTDTQYF,TGTGCCAGCAGCTCCTCCCTAGTTGCGGGAGGTACAGATACGCAGTATTTT
TRBD1,TRBJ2-7,-,TRBV6-6,CASSYSVGQAYEQYF,TGTGCCAGCAGTTACTCGGTCGGACAGGCCTACGAGCAGTACTTC
TRBD2,TRBJ2-7,once,TRBV6-5,CANSPPLAGASYEQYF,TGTGCCAACAGTCCACCTCTAGCGGGGGCCTCCTACGAGCAGTACTTC
-,TRBJ1-2,-,TRBV18,CASSPASSPYGYTF,TGTGCCAGCTCACCAGCAAGCTCCCCGTATGGCTACACCTTC
TRBD1,TRBJ2-7,-,TRBV6-5,CASSKKDRGLYNEQYF,TGTGCCAGCAGTAAGAAGGACAGGGGATTATACAATGAGCAGTACTTC
-,TRBJ2-2,-,TRBV12-3/TRBV12-4,CASGQGRDTGELFF,TGTGCCAGCGGTCAGGGGCGGGACACCGGGGAGCTGTTTTTT
-,TRBJ1-5,-,TRBV20-1,CSAQDSSNQPQHF,TGCAGTGCCCAAGACAGTAGCAATCAGCCCCAGCATTTT
TRBD1,TRBJ1-4,few,TRBV4-1,CASSHIQGADEKLFF,TGCGCCAGCAGCCATATACAGGGGGCTGACGAAAAACTGTTTTTT
-,TRBJ1-2,once,TRBV12-5,CASGLGNFYGYTF,TGTGCTAGTGGTTTGGGGAACTTCTATGGCTACACCTTC
-,TRBJ2-7,-,TRBV7-9,CASSSWTLTYEQYF,TGTGCCAGCAGCTCCTGGACGCTCACCTACGAGCAGTACTTC
TRBD2,TRBJ2-3,-,TRBV12-3/TRBV12-4,CASGGLAELTDTQYF,TGTGCCAGCGGGGGACTAGCGGAGCTCACAGATACGCAGTATTTT
-,TRBJ2-6,-,TRBV14,CASSNSEANVLTF,TGTGCCAGCAGCAACTCTGAGGCCAACGTCCTGACTTTC
TRBD1,TRBJ1-3,-,TRBV6-5,CASRTGGGNTIYF,TGTGCCAGCAGGACAGGGGGAGGAAACACCATATATTTT
TRBD1,TRBJ2-7,few,TRBV29-1,CSVRDRSSSYEQYF,TGCAGCGTCCGGGACAGGTCGAGCTCCTACGAGCAGTACTTC
-,TRBJ2-4,-,TRBV15,CATSRDRRGGDKNIQYF,TGTGCCACCAGCAGAGATCGGAGGGGTGGAGACAAAAACATTCAGTACTTC
-,TRBJ2-2,-,TRBV11-2,CASSLKATRSTGELFF,TGTGCCAGCAGCCTCAAGGCCACGCGTTCCACCGGGGAGCTGTTTTTT
TRBD1,TRBJ1-1,-,TRBV28,CASSPPLQGEAFF,TGTGCCAGCAGTCCGCCACTACAGGGGGAAGCTTTCTTT